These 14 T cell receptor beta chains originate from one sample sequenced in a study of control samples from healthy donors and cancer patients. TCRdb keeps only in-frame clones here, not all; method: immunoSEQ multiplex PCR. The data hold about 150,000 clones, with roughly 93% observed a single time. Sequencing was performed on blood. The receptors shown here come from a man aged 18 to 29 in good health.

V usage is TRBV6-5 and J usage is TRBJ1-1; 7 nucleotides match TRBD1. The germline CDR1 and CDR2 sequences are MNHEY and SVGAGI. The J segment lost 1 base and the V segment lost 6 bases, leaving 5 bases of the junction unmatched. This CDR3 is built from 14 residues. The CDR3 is CASSFGQANTEAFF. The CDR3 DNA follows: TGTGCCAGCAGCTTCGGACAGGCGAACACTGAAGCTTTCTTT.

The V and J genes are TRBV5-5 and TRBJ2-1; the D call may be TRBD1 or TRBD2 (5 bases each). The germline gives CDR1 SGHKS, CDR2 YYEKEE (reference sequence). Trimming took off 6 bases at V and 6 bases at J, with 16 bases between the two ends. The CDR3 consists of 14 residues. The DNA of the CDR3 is TGTGCCAGCAAAGGGGAGCCAGTATCCAATGAGCAGTTCTTC. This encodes CASKGEPVSNEQFF.

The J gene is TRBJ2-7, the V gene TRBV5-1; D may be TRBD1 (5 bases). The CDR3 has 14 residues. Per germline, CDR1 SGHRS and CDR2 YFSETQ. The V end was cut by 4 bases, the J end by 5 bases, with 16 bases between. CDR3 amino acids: CASSLQKLGDEQYF. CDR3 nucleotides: TGCGCCAGCAGCCTACAAAAATTAGGGGACGAGCAGTACTTC. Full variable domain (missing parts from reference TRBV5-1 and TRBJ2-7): KAGVTQTPRYLIKTRGQQVTLSCSPISGHRSVSWYQQTPGQGLQFLFEYFSETQRNKGNFPGRFSGRQFSNSRSEMNVSTLELGDSALYLCASSLQKLGDEQYFGPGTRLTVT.

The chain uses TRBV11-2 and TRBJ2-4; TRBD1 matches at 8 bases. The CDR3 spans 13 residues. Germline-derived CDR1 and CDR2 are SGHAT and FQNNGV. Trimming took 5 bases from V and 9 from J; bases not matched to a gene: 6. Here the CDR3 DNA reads TGTGCCAGCAGCCAAGGACAGGGTGGCATTCAGTACTTC. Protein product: CASSQGQGGIQYF.

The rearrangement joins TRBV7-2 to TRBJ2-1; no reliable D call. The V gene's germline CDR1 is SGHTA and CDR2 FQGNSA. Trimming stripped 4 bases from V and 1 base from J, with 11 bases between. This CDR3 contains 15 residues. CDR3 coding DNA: TGTGCCAGCAGCTCGCCGGAGAGATCCTACAATGAGCAGTTCTTC. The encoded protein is CASSSPERSYNEQFF.

CDR3 protein: CATTRDRGGEKLFF. CDR3 in DNA: TGTGCCACCACCCGGGACAGGGGAGGGGAAAAACTGTTTTTT. The V gene is TRBV6-5, the J gene TRBJ1-4, with 10 bases matching TRBD1. J was trimmed by 8 bases and V by 10 bases; bases with no gene match: 10. Germline V gives CDR1 MNHEY, CDR2 SVGAGI. The CDR3 contains 14 residues.

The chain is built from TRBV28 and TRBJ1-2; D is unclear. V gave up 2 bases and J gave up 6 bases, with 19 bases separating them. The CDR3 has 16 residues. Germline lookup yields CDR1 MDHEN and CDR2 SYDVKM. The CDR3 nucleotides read TGTGCCAGCAGTTTACGTTATACCACGGCCCTTAATGGCTACACCTTC. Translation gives CASSLRYTTALNGYTF.

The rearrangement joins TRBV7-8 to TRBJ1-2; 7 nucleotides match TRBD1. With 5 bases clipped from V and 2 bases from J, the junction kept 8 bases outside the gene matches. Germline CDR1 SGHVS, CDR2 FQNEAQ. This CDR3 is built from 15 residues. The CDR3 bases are TGTGCCAGCAGCGCCTTACAGGGGCGAAACTATGGCTACACCTTC. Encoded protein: CASSALQGRNYGYTF.

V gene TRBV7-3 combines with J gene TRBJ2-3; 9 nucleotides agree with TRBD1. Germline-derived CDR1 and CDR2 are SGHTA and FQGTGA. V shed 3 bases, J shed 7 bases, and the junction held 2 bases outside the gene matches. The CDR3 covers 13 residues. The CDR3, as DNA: TGTGCCAGCAGCTTGGGGACAGGGAATACGCAGTATTTT. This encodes CASSLGTGNTQYF. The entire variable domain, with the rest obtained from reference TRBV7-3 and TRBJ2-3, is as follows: GAGVSQTPSNKVTEKGKYVELRCDPISGHTALYWYRQSLGQGPEFLIYFQGTGAADDSGLPNDRFFAVRPEGSVSTLKIQRTERGDSAVYLCASSLGTGNTQYFGPGTRLTVL.

DNA for the CDR3: TGTGCCAGCAGCCAACGGGGATGGAAAGATGGGGCCAACGTCCTGACTTTC. This codes for CASSQRGWKDGANVLTF. V and J are TRBV3-1 (or the pseudogene TRBV3-2) and TRBJ2-6; tentatively, D is TRBD2 (5 bases). V lost 2 bases to trimming and J lost 3 bases, with 14 bases between them. This CDR3 contains 17 residues. Per the germline V gene, CDR1 is LGHDT and CDR2 is YNNKEL (reference sequence).

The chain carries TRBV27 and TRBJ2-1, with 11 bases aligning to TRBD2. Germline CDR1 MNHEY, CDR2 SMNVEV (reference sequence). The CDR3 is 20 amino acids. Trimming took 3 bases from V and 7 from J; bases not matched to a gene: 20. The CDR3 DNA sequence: TGTGCCAGCAGTTTCGAAGGGCCAGGGGTACTAGCGGGAGTTCGGAATGAGCAGTTCTTC. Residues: CASSFEGPGVLAGVRNEQFF.

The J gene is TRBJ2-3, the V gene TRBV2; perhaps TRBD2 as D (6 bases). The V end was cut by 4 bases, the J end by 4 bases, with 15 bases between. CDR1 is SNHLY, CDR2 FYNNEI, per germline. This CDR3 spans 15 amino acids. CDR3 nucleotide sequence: TGTGCCAGCAGTGGCGGGACTCCGGACCCAGATACGCAGTATTTT. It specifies CASSGGTPDPDTQYF.

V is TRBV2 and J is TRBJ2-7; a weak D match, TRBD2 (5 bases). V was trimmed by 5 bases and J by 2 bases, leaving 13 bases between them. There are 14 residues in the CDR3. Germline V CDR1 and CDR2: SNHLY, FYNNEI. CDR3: CASSQRTSAYEQYF. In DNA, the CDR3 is TGTGCCAGCAGTCAAAGGACTTCTGCCTACGAGCAGTACTTC.

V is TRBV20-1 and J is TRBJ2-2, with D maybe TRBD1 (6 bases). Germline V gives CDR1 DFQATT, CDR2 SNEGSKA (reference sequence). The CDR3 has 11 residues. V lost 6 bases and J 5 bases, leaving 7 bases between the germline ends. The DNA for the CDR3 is TGCAGTGCGGGGGCAACCGGGGAGCTGTTTTTT. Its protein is CSAGATGELFF.